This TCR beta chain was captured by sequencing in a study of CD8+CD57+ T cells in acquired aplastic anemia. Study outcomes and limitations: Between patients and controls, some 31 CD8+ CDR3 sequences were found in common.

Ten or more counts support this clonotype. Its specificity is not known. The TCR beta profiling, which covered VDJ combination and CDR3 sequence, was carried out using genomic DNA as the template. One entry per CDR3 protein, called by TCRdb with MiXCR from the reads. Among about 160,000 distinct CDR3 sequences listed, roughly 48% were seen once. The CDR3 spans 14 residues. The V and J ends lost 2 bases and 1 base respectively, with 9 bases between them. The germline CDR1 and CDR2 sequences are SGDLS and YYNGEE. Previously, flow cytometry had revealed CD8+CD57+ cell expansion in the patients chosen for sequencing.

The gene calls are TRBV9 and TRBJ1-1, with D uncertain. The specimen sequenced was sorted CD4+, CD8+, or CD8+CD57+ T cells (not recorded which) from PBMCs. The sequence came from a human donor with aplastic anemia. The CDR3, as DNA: TGTGCCAGCAGCGTCGACCTAGAGAACACTGAAGCTTTCTTT. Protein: CASSVDLENTEAFF. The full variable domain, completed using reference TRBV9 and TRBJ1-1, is DSGVTQTPKHLITATGQRVTLRCSPRSGDLSVYWYQQSLDQGLQFLIQYYNGEERAKGNILERFSAQQFPDLHSELNLSSLELGDSALYFCASSVDLENTEAFFGQGTRLTVV.